This TCR beta chain was identified during a study of blood T cells in healthy people across ages. Findings and limits, study-wide: One million T cells yielded diversity estimates that were considered underestimates.

V was pared by 5 bases and J by 2 bases, with 7 bases between. Germline lookup yields CDR1 KGHDR and CDR2 SFDVKD. The CDR3 runs 13 residues. Then a second PCR, running roughly 6 to 12 cycles, was carried out with a sample-barcoded 5' primer and a J-beta primer mix. TCRdb fed the 5' RACE reads into MiXCR, producing one record per CDR3 protein. The sample lists around 1,900,000 distinct CDR3 sequences, more than 35% occurring once. In this sample, this clonotype turned up a few times. Its matching antigen is unknown. Every sample yielded at least 6.5 million isolated PBMCs. V gene TRBV24-1 combines with J gene TRBJ2-3; D gene uncertain. The receptor's source is a human donor in good health. Input material: blood. DNA of the CDR3: TGTGCCACCAGTGCCAGGTCCACAGATACGCAGTATTTT. Protein product: CATSARSTDTQYF.